The 7 T cell receptor beta chains reported below all come from one sample, sequenced in a study of shared clonotypes between healthy human individuals. Profiling relied on immunoSEQ multiplex PCR, and the TCRdb table lists in-frame clones only, not all of them. The data contain about 1 million clones, around 76% of them seen just once; the ten biggest clones take up about 1.5%. The sequenced material came from memory CD4+ T cells sorted from blood. The subset here: CD45RA-negative fraction. The receptor set was obtained from a young man in good health.

This clone has ten or more counts. The chain is built from TRBV9 and TRBJ1-4, with 7 bases aligning to TRBD1. V gave up 3 bases and J gave up 7 bases; unmatched junction bases: 9. This CDR3 is built from 15 residues. Germline assignment: CDR1 SGDLS and CDR2 YYNGEE. The CDR3 sequence: CASSAQPQGGEKLFF. In DNA form, the CDR3 reads TGTGCCAGCAGCGCCCAACCGCAGGGGGGTGAAAAACTGTTTTTT.

Comments on this clone: One end of the junction is discordant with germline, which a read error may explain. The rearrangement uses TRBV7-2 and TRBJ2-7; 10 bases fit TRBD2. This CDR3 is 14 amino acids long. Germline V lookup: CDR1 SGHTA, CDR2 FQGNSA. CDR3 residues: CASSLGTSGISSNF. The CDR3 nucleotides are TGTGCCAGCAGCTTAGGTACTAGCGGGATTAGTTCGAACTTC.

This clone turned up a few times. The chain combines TRBV10-1 with TRBJ1-2; 8 positions agree with TRBD1. Germline-derived CDR1 and CDR2 are WNHNN and SYGVQD (reference sequence). The J segment lost 2 bases and the V segment lost 6 bases, leaving 5 bases of the junction unmatched. The CDR3 has 14 residues. CDR3 loop: CASSADRGNYGYTF. CDR3 in DNA: TGCGCCAGCAGCGCAGACAGGGGCAACTATGGCTACACCTTC.

The CDR3 sequence is CASNPGRDQPQHF. CDR3 sequence (DNA): TGTGCCAGCAACCCCGGCCGGGATCAGCCCCAGCATTTT. The chain uses TRBV28 and TRBJ1-5; D ambiguous. CDR3 length: 13 amino acids. Trimming took 7 bases from V and 5 from J, leaving 12 bases between them. Germline V gives CDR1 MDHEN, CDR2 SYDVKM.

This rearrangement joins TRBV7-9 to TRBJ2-3; the D gene is possibly TRBD1 (6 bases). CDR1 and CDR2 (germline): SEHNR, FQNEAQ (reference sequence). The CDR3 sequence is 14 residues long. V lost 5 bases, J lost 5 bases, and 14 bases lay in between. CDR3 protein: CASSLQGREDTQYF. The CDR3 bases are TGTGCCAGCAGCCTACAGGGAAGGGAAGATACGCAGTATTTT.

The genes are TRBV13 and TRBJ2-7; 10 bases line up with TRBD1. The trim removed 5 bases at V and 1 base at J, leaving 8 bases unmatched. The CDR3 sequence is 16 residues long. Per germline, CDR1 PRHDT and CDR2 FYEKMQ (reference sequence). CDR3 in DNA: TGTGCCAGCAGCCTACCCGGGACAGGGGTTTCCTACGAGCAGTACTTC. This sequence encodes CASSLPGTGVSYEQYF. The whole variable domain, filled in from reference TRBV13 and TRBJ2-7, reads AAGVIQSPRHLIKEKRETATLKCYPIPRHDTVYWYQQGPGQDPQFLISFYEKMQSDKGSIPDRFSAQQFSDYHSELNMSSLELGDSALYFCASSLPGTGVSYEQYFGPGTRLTVT.

The CDR3 loop reads CASSSLDTGELFF. In DNA form, the CDR3 reads TGTGCCAGCAGCTCGCTCGACACCGGGGAGCTGTTTTTT. The rearrangement uses TRBV5-4 and TRBJ2-2, with unresolved D. Germline CDR1 SGHNT, CDR2 YYREEE (reference sequence). V lost 3 bases and J 3 bases, leaving 6 bases between the germline ends. There are 13 residues in the CDR3.